Below, 11 T cell receptor beta chains from the same sample are listed, as sequenced in a study of early T cells in non-severe SARS-CoV-2 infection. TCRdb ran MiXCR on the 5' RACE reads and lists one entry per CDR3 protein. This table has about 90,000 distinct CDR3 sequences, approximately 12% appearing once. Sequences were derived from whole blood, sampled at baseline. Source of these receptors: an adult who was a healthcare worker with PCR-confirmed SARS-CoV-2 infection or an uninfected control (not recorded which).

This chain joins TRBV6-6 and TRBJ1-5; D is unresolved. The CDR3 totals 15 residues. Germline V gene sequence: CDR1 MNHNY, CDR2 SVGAGI (reference sequence). Trimming left V 0 bases short and J 4 bases short, with 10 bases between. Here the CDR3 reads CASSYSGVQNQPQHF. The CDR3 DNA is TGTGCCAGCAGTTACTCCGGAGTACAGAATCAGCCCCAGCATTTT.

The chain is built from TRBV21-1 and TRBJ1-1; TRBD1 is taken as the D call from the table, unchecked against the DNA. TRBV21-1 is termed a pseudogene. The CDR3 sequence is 22 residues long. The CDR3 nucleotides are TGTGCCAGCAGCAAAGCTCGCCCCCTATCCCGGGACAGGGGACCTCTTAAGACTGAAGCTTTCTTT. Amino acids: CASSKARPLSRDRGPLKTEAFF.

The chain links TRBV11-2 to TRBJ2-3; 8 bases line up with TRBD1. CDR3 length: 17 residues. The germline V gene has CDR1 SGHAT and CDR2 FQNNGV. With V trimmed by 2 bases and J by 0 bases, 7 bases remained unmatched. CDR3 sequence (DNA): TGTGCCAGCAGCTTAACGGGAAGGACAGGGAGCACAGATACGCAGTATTTT. It translates to CASSLTGRTGSTDTQYF.

At least ten counts were recorded for this clonotype. V is TRBV6-1 and J is TRBJ1-6, with a weak D call TRBD1 (5 bases). V was cut by 5 bases and J by 5 bases, with 13 bases left in between. This CDR3 has 15 amino acids. In germline, CDR1 is MNHNS, CDR2 SASEGT. Written as DNA, the CDR3 is TGTGCCAGCAGTTTTTTAACGGGGGATAATTCACCCCTCCACTTT. Encoded protein: CASSFLTGDNSPLHF.

The chain uses TRBV6-5 and TRBJ1-2; D unresolved. This CDR3 contains 13 residues. V gave up 4 bases and J gave up 3 bases, with 9 bases separating them. CDR1 and CDR2 (germline): MNHEY, SVGAGI. In nucleotides, the CDR3 is TGTGCCAGCAGTTCGTCCAGTTACTATGGCTACACCTTC. Protein sequence: CASSSSSYYGYTF.

The genes are TRBV3-1 and TRBJ2-6; D is unclear. The CDR3 sequence is 14 residues long. Between the trimmed V and J ends, which lost 4 bases and 0 bases, there was a span of 4 bases. Germline CDR1 LGHDT, CDR2 YNNKEL (reference sequence). CDR3 sequence (DNA): TGTGCCAGCAGCCTCCTCTCTGGGGCCAACGTCCTGACTTTC. Protein sequence: CASSLLSGANVLTF.

The chain combines TRBV4-1 with TRBJ1-1; possible D gene TRBD1, 5 bases. The CDR3 has 15 residues. V lost 3 bases and J lost 8, with 19 bases in between. Germline CDR1 is MGHRA and CDR2 is YSYEKL. The CDR3 DNA reads as TGCGCCAGCAGCCATCCTTATATTGTGGGGGGGGAAGCTTTCTTT. Its protein is CASSHPYIVGGEAFF.

V is TRBV11-2 and J is TRBJ2-2; D might be TRBD1 (5 bases). The length of the CDR3 is 15 residues. CDR1 is SGHAT and CDR2 is FQNNGV in the germline V gene. Trimming removed 5 bases from V and 4 bases from J, with 14 bases in between. The CDR3 region is CASSQDKTATGELFF. The CDR3 DNA is TGTGCCAGCAGCCAGGACAAAACGGCCACCGGGGAGCTGTTTTTT.

This clonotype has just a few counts. The chain links TRBV6-4 to TRBJ2-1; D is unresolved. The CDR3 contains 15 residues. The germline gives CDR1 MRHNA, CDR2 SNTAGT. The V end was cut by 4 bases, the J end by 1 base, with 11 bases between. The CDR3 is CASSVSTDSYNEQFF. DNA for the CDR3: TGTGCCAGCAGTGTATCTACAGATTCCTACAATGAGCAGTTCTTC.

This rearrangement joins TRBV12-3 or TRBV12-4 to TRBJ2-5, with a weak D call TRBD2 (5 bases). Trimming took 3 bases from V and 2 from J, leaving 13 bases between them. The CDR3 runs 15 residues. In DNA form, the CDR3 reads TGTGCCAGCAGTTTCGGCCAGCGGCGACAAGAGACCCAGTACTTC. It is translated as CASSFGQRRQETQYF.

This clonotype was seen only a few times. V and J are TRBV19 and TRBJ2-7, with 10 bases that match TRBD1. The V gene's germline CDR1 is LNHDA and CDR2 SQIVND (reference sequence). The CDR3 length is 15 residues. The V segment lost 4 bases and the J segment 6 bases; nucleotides outside the gene matches: 9. The CDR3 protein is CASSTRTGGLSEQYF. DNA of the CDR3: TGTGCCAGTAGTACCCGGACAGGGGGACTCTCCGAGCAGTACTTC.